This T cell receptor (beta chain) was documented in a study of identical twins. There are a few counts of this clonotype. Its antigen is not known. V lost 6 bases to trimming and J lost 2 bases; unmatched junction nucleotides: 8. The CDR3 contains 14 residues. Germline V gene sequence: CDR1 DFQATT, CDR2 SNEGSKA (reference sequence). From the 5' RACE reads, TCRdb called clonotypes with MiXCR, one entry per CDR3 protein. The sample contains 500,000 to 550,000 distinct CDR3 sequences, around 20% of which appear only once. General study results and limits: Insertion counts were lower in abundant cord blood beta clonotypes, a trend that memory repertoires did not show. Models, which agreed with sharing between unrelated individuals, nonetheless underestimated the out-of-frame TCR alpha sharing seen in monozygotic twins.

These same data were also listed under a study on yellow fever vaccine responses in identical twins.

Sequencing input: CD4+ T cells sorted from blood. The receptor comes from a woman in her late teens or twenties in good health. The V gene is TRBV20-1, the J gene TRBJ2-3; 7 positions agree with TRBD2. CDR3 DNA: TGCAGTGCCATAGTCGGGACTACCACAGATACGCAGTATTTT. Its protein product is CSAIVGTTTDTQYF.